This TCR beta chain was documented in a study of blood T cell repertoires in COVID-19. Study details: Both acute and convalescent COVID-19 samples were obtained from the United States, Italy and Spain. T cells, B-cell-depleted T cells, or PBMCs provided the cDNA or gDNA that served as material.

In the original processing: Scientists estimated how many nucleated cells there were by amplifying reference gene primers. Some clones are missing from TCRdb's copy, which holds only in-frame ones; the method was immunoSEQ multiplex PCR. For V, J and clone size, that table is used; D and trimming come from the DNA. The table records 150,000 to 200,000 clones, 80% to 90% of them present only once. From germline, CDR1 is SGHRS and CDR2 YFSETQ. The J segment lost 4 bases and the V segment lost 0 bases, leaving 17 bases of the junction unmatched. This CDR3 has 19 residues. The chain employs TRBV5-1 and TRBJ2-7; 9 positions match TRBD2. The source is a human donor in a cohort sampled during active COVID-19. The specimen was peripheral blood. CDR3 amino acids: CASSLVASGTLEFQYEQYF. In DNA form, the CDR3 reads TGCGCCAGCAGCTTGGTGGCTAGCGGGACTCTTGAGTTCCAATACGAGCAGTACTTC.